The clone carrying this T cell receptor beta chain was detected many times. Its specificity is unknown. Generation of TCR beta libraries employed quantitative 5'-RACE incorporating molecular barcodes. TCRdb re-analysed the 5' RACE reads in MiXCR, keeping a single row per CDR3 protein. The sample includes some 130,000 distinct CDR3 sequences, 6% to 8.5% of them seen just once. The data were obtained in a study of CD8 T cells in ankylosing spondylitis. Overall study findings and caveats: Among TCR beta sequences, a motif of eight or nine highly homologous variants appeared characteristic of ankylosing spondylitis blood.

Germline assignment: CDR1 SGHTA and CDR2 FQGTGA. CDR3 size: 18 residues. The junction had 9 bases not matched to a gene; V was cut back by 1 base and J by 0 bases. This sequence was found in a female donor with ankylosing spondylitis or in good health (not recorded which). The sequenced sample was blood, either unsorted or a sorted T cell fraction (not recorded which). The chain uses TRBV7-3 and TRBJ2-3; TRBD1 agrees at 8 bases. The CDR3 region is CASSLNPTGGFSTDTQYF. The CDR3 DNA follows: TGTGCCAGCAGCTTAAATCCCACAGGGGGATTTAGCACAGATACGCAGTATTTT. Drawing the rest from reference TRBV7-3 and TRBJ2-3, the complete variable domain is GAGVSQTPSNKVTEKGKYVELRCDPISGHTALYWYRQSLGQGPEFLIYFQGTGAADDSGLPNDRFFAVRPEGSVSTLKIQRTERGDSAVYLCASSLNPTGGFSTDTQYFGPGTRLTVL.